These 10 T cell receptor beta chains originate from one sample sequenced in a study of post-analysis software for immune sequencing data. Study results and limitations: Patients had higher frequencies than controls of five TRBV segments, including TRBV5-6, TRBV5-1 and TRBV20-1.

Their recognized antigens are unknown. cDNA libraries of TCR beta carried unique molecular identifiers. TCRdb itself ran the PCR reads through MiXCR, one entry per CDR3 protein. Of 750,000 to 950,000 distinct CDR3 sequences listed, about half are singletons. Sequences were obtained from blood. Receptor source: a girl between 5 and 17 years old with multiple sclerosis.

The chain uses TRBV29-1 and TRBJ2-5; no firm D call. The CDR3 consists of 10 residues. Germline V gene lookup returns CDR1 SQVTM and CDR2 ANQGSEA. V was shortened by 7 bases and J by 7 bases, with 10 bases between the two germline ends. CDR3: CSALVWTQYF. CDR3 coding DNA: TGCAGCGCCCTTGTATGGACCCAGTACTTC. Full variable domain (rest looked up from reference TRBV29-1 and TRBJ2-5): SAVISQKPSRDICQRGTSLTIQCQVDSQVTMMFWYRQQPGQSLTLIATANQGSEATYESGFVIDKFPISRPNLTFSTLTVSNMSPEDSSIYLCSALVWTQYFGPGTRLLVL.

This clonotype has a handful of counts. The genes are TRBV6-2 or TRBV6-3 and TRBJ2-7; perhaps TRBD1 as D (6 bases). The V and J ends lost 3 bases and 3 bases respectively, with 12 bases between them. The CDR3 loop spans 14 amino acids. Per germline, CDR1 MNHEY and CDR2 SVGEGT. CDR3 residues: CASSYFAGDYEQYF. CDR3 nucleotide sequence: TGTGCCAGCAGTTATTTTGCAGGGGACTACGAGCAGTACTTC.

This clonotype turned up a few times. The chain couples TRBV11-2 to TRBJ2-5, with 14 bases matching TRBD2. This CDR3 has 16 amino acids. V shed 5 bases, J shed 5 bases, and the junction held 7 bases outside the gene matches. CDR1 is SGHAT, CDR2 FQNNGV, per germline. CDR3 in DNA: TGTGCCAGCAGCCACGGGACTAGCGGGAGTCGGGAGACCCAGTACTTC. Residues: CASSHGTSGSRETQYF.

The CDR3 nucleotides read TGTGCCAGCAGCCAGAGCCCGGGACCTTTGGACGAGCAGTACTTC. The encoded protein is CASSQSPGPLDEQYF. J is TRBJ2-7 and V is TRBV3-1; tentatively, D is TRBD1 or TRBD2 (5 bases each). Per the germline V gene, CDR1 is LGHDT and CDR2 is YNNKEL (reference sequence). The CDR3 loop spans 15 amino acids. The germline V and J ends were trimmed by 3 bases and 5 bases, with 17 bases remaining between them.

The sample holds a few counts of this clonotype. The V and J genes are TRBV7-3 and TRBJ2-3; D perhaps matches TRBD2 (5 bases). CDR1 SGHTA and CDR2 FQGTGA come from the germline V gene. This CDR3 spans 15 amino acids. Trimming removed 2 bases from V and 0 bases from J, with 9 bases in between. CDR3 nucleotide sequence: TGTGCCAGCAGCTTAGGCGGGCAAAGCACAGATACGCAGTATTTT. It encodes CASSLGGQSTDTQYF.

This chain uses TRBV5-1 with TRBJ1-2; D is undetermined. The V end was cut by 1 base, the J end by 0 bases, with 13 bases between. Germline CDR1 SGHRS, CDR2 YFSETQ. There are 16 residues in the CDR3. Written as DNA, the CDR3 is TGCGCCAGCAGCTTGTCTTCCGGGCCGACTAACTATGGCTACACCTTC. Translated: CASSLSSGPTNYGYTF.

The CDR3 bases are TGCGCCAGCAGCTTGGGACAGGCCTCGTGGCCCCAGCATTTT. Its protein is CASSLGQASWPQHF. The J gene is TRBJ1-5, the V gene TRBV5-1, with D possibly TRBD1 on 6 matching bases. CDR3 length equals 14 residues. The germline V gene encodes CDR1 SGHRS and CDR2 YFSETQ. V shed 0 bases and J shed 9 bases, with 13 bases lying between them.

In its sample, this clonotype was seen a few times. One end of the junction fails to match germline, which may point to a read error. The chain links TRBV29-1 to TRBJ2-5; TRBD2 matches 10 bases. The CDR3 runs 15 residues. The V gene's germline CDR1 is SQVTM and CDR2 ANQGSEA. DNA for the CDR3: TGCAGCGTCGAAGGAGCGGGAGGGCGGCAAGAGACCCAGTACTTC. As protein: CSVEGAGGRQETQYF.

This chain uses TRBV29-1 with TRBJ2-7; TRBD2 matches at 10 bases. CDR3 length: 16 residues. Germline V gene lookup returns CDR1 SQVTM and CDR2 ANQGSEA. Trimming removed 3 bases from V and 6 bases from J; junction bases left unmatched: 14. The CDR3, as DNA: TGCAGCGTTGAGGGGGTAGCGGGAGGATGTGGTTCCGAGCAGTACTTC. This encodes CSVEGVAGGCGSEQYF.

This clonotype came up a few times. This rearrangement joins TRBV27 to TRBJ2-5; D uncertain. The CDR3 extends over 14 amino acids. The V gene lost 4 bases and the J gene lost 1 base, with 10 bases spanning the gap. Per the germline V gene, CDR1 is MNHEY and CDR2 is SMNVEV (reference sequence). The CDR3 sequence is CASSSGGFQETQYF. For the CDR3, the DNA is TGTGCCAGCAGTTCCGGTGGGTTCCAAGAGACCCAGTACTTC.